These 4 T cell receptor beta chains were all obtained from the same sample, sequenced in a study of T cells after yellow fever vaccination. A single record per CDR3 protein comes from TCRdb applying MiXCR to the 5' RACE reads. Among 250,000 or so distinct CDR3 sequences listed, about 3.9% were seen once. The material was PBMCs, obtained 15 days after the yellow fever booster vaccination. These receptors came from a man between 18 and 35 years old who received the YFV17D yellow fever vaccine.

This clonotype was seen at least ten times. The chain links TRBV4-1 to TRBJ1-4; D perhaps matches TRBD1 (6 bases). This CDR3 comprises 17 residues. The germline V and J ends were trimmed by 0 bases and 5 bases, with 16 bases remaining between them. CDR1 and CDR2 from the germline V gene are MGHRA and YSYEKL. For the CDR3, the DNA is TGCGCCAGCAGCCAAGATCTTGGGGGCGCGGTGAATGAAAAACTGTTTTTT. This sequence encodes CASSQDLGGAVNEKLFF.

This clonotype was observed at least ten times. This chain uses TRBV5-1 with TRBJ1-5; no definite D call. The V end lost 1 base, the J end lost 3 bases, and 5 bases lay between the germline ends. This CDR3 spans 13 amino acids. CDR1 SGHRS and CDR2 YFSETQ come from the germline V gene. The CDR3 nucleotides are TGCGCCAGCAGCTTGCCAGCCAATCAGCCCCAGCATTTT. It specifies CASSLPANQPQHF.

This clonotype showed up just a few times. The V and J genes are TRBV20-1 and TRBJ1-6; 7 nucleotides line up with TRBD1. V lost 2 bases, J lost 0 bases, and 10 bases stayed unmatched. CDR3 size: 18 residues. Germline V gives CDR1 DFQATT, CDR2 SNEGSKA (reference sequence). Here the CDR3 reads CSARIFSGGRSYNSPLHF. CDR3 nucleotide sequence: TGCAGTGCTAGAATCTTCTCAGGGGGACGCTCCTATAATTCACCCCTCCACTTT.

This clonotype was seen many times. The chain has TRBV5-5 and TRBJ1-2; D uncertain. Germline CDR1 reads SGHKS; CDR2 reads YYEKEE (reference sequence). There are 10 residues in the CDR3. In DNA, the CDR3 is TGTGCTTCATCGGACTATGGCTACACCTTC. It codes for CASSDYGYTF.